This T cell receptor (beta chain) was captured by sequencing in a study of molecular identifiers for immune sequencing clone quantification (dated by TCRdb to 2016 to 2019). At the level of the whole study: In a replicate experiment, RNA from around 20,000 or 100,000 naive CD8 T cells was split into five aliquots, four of which were sequenced. This methods study used CD8 T cells to benchmark TCR RNA copy counting and molecular-identifier clustering-based TCR repertoire sequencing (MIDCIRS). The research as a whole found: The naive libraries included spiked-in Jurkat TCR RNA (under eleven copies' worth), and this Jurkat TCR RNA is not part of the donor repertoire. Identical TCR molecules sharing a barcode could cause highly expanded clone sizes to be underestimated. When barcode sub-clustering was not used, chimeric consensus sequences inflated TCR diversity, with chimeras reaching as high as 47%. Roughly 3 recovered TCR RNA copies per cell were obtained by modeling, versus 9 to 10 by digital PCR, implying a capture efficiency of 25% to 30%. A single cell's worth of spiked-in Jurkat TCR RNA was reported detectable even among 850,000 to 1,000,000 naive CD8 T cells. Clones above 20 RNA copies held over 98% of molecules in CMV-specific effector cells but under 1% in naive cells.

Library generation was performed with PCR. TCRdb shows the sequencer as NextSeq 500. Bulk TCR libraries were generated as previously described, with the TCR primers listed in Table S5 used. Purification of total RNA was performed with the Qiagen AllPrep DNA/RNA kit. Before analysis, reads from multiple sequencing runs of one library were combined. The authors' pipeline ran thus. Only reads with exact TCR constant sequence were kept, trimmed to 150 nt, and grouped by their 12-nt molecular barcodes. Within each barcode group, reads were sub-clustered at a 15% Levenshtein threshold, and quality-weighted consensus sequences were built per RNA molecule. Non-functional sequences were excluded, and lower-count sequences lying one edit away from another sequence were also excluded. Based on a fit of two negative binomial distributions, barcode sub-clusters having less than 20% of the maximum read count were discarded. The public sequencing data were trimmed at Q25 with fastp and processed into clonotypes with MiXCR by TCRdb, which kept only in-frame beta chains. One record per CDR3 amino acid sequence lists the most common genes and DNA. These V and J calls originate from TCRdb's pipeline instead of the authors' own analysis. Within this sample are approximately 590,000 distinct CDR3 sequences, with roughly 27% of them counted one time only. About 0.78% of the sample rests with the top ten.

Libraries of naive CD8 T cells were built from anywhere between about 19,000 and 1,100,000 sorted cells, with 10%, 30% or 50% of the purified RNA used. Naive CD8 T cells, defined as CD8+CD4-CCR7+CD45RA+, were FACS-sorted into RLT Plus buffer on a BD FACSAria II. Roughly ten TCR copies' worth of Jurkat RNA were spiked into about 20,000-1,000,000 naive CD8 T cell samples to test detection sensitivity. Enrichment of CD8 T cells was performed with RosetteSep CD8+ T Cell Enrichment Cocktail and Ficoll-Paque, after which ACK red cell lysis was carried out. Note on this clonotype: The antigen it recognizes is unknown. Base qualities are not at hand, and no much larger clone is one base apart.

The source material was naive CD8+ T cells from blood, with Jurkat cell RNA spiked in. This specimen's cell subset or site label, per the study, means: FACS-sorted CD8+CD4-CCR7+CD45RA+ naive T cells. The clonotype was recovered from a human donor in good health. Some libraries in this study had Jurkat cell RNA spiked in.

The DNA sequence is given as TGCAGTGCTAGAGAGGGGACGATCACCGGGGAGCTGTTTTTT. It is translated as CSAREGTITGELFF. The chain is encoded by TRBV20-1 joined to TRBJ2-2; the D gene may be TRBD1 or TRBD2, since each aligns over 5 bases. Cut back by 0 bases and 4 bases, the V and J ends lie 9 bases apart. From the germline V gene (reference sequence), CDR1 is DFQATT and CDR2 is SNEGSKA. The CDR3 goes from the cysteine to the phenylalanine over 14 residues. Only the CDR3 region is kept as DNA, spanning 42 bases read in frame from base 1.